The T cell receptor (beta chain) described here comes from a study of CDR3 diversity in severe acne. Looked up from germline, CDR1 is KGHDR and CDR2 is SFDVKD. The length of the CDR3 is 13 residues. V lost 6 bases to trimming and J lost 6 bases, with 10 bases between them. MiXCR, applied by TCRdb to the PCR reads, yields one record per CDR3 protein. This sample carries around 100,000 distinct CDR3 sequences, about half of them seen once, and the ten largest clones take over 10%. The rearrangement links TRBV24-1 to TRBJ2-2; D not resolved. Sequenced: blood. This receptor was obtained from a male donor with acne. In nucleotides, the CDR3 is TGTGCCACCAGTCGGACCACTGCCGGGGAGCTGTTTTTT. This codes for CATSRTTAGELFF.